Listed here are 10 T cell receptor beta chains from one sample, sequenced in a study of regulatory T cells in long-lasting Graves disease (dated by TCRdb to the early 2020s). Library prep was done by multiplex PCR. TCRdb names Illumina HiSeq 4000 as the instrument used. iRepertoire HTBI primers and Arm-PCR amplification of CDR3 regions were used to construct TCR beta libraries. TCRdb's own reprocessing of the public reads used fastp at Q25 and MiXCR and kept productive beta chains. One record per CDR3 amino acid sequence lists the most common genes and DNA. Across this sample there are 400,000 to 550,000 distinct CDR3 sequences, with 16% seen only once. Together, the top ten hold about 25% of the sample. The sample's time point, from its label and the paper: newly diagnosed GD, antithyroid drugs for less than 3 months. For both TCR sequencing and RNA sequencing, RNA was extracted from PBMCs in TRIzol.

This same sample was also part of a study on T cells in Graves' hyperthyroidism and ophthalmopathy.

This material consisted of peripheral blood mononuclear cells (PBMCs), taken at new diagnosis, from a patient treated with antithyroid drugs. The origin of the receptors is a woman aged 18-29 years with Graves disease. Donor details come from another sample of the same person, matched by shared clones.

The chain joins TRBV6-1 to TRBJ2-5, with a tentative D call TRBD2 (5 bases). V was clipped by 6 bases and J by 2 bases, with 13 bases between them. CDR3 length: 14 residues. Per germline, CDR1 MNHNS and CDR2 SASEGT. The CDR3 DNA reads TGTGCCAGCAGACCCCCGGGATTACAAGAGACCCAGTACTTC. It translates to CASRPPGLQETQYF.

There are many counts of this clonotype. The chain employs TRBV18 and TRBJ2-7; D might be TRBD2 (6 bases). V was shortened by 6 bases and J by 5 bases, with 17 bases between the two germline ends. In germline, CDR1 is KGHSH, CDR2 LQKENI. This CDR3 region has 14 residues. CDR3: CASSPQGWGDEQYF. The CDR3 region has the DNA TGTGCCAGCTCCCCTCAGGGTTGGGGGGACGAGCAGTACTTC. The full variable domain, rest sourced from reference TRBV18 and TRBJ2-7, is NAGVMQNPRHLVRRRGQEARLRCSPMKGHSHVYWYRQLPEEGLKFMVYLQKENIIDESGMPKERFSAEFPKEGPSILRIQQVVRGDSAAYFCASSPQGWGDEQYFGPGTRLTVT.

The sample holds a few counts of this clonotype. The rearrangement uses TRBV4-3 and TRBJ1-2, with D perhaps TRBD1 (6 bases). Germline V gene lookup returns CDR1 LGHNA and CDR2 YSLEER. This CDR3 contains 16 residues. Trimming left V 2 bases short and J 3 bases short, with 16 bases between. CDR3 region: CASSQQPAQGDYGYTF. The CDR3, as DNA: TGCGCCAGCAGCCAACAACCGGCACAGGGTGACTATGGCTACACCTTC.

This clonotype was seen only a few times. The CDR3 nucleotides read TGCAGCGTTGAACGCCCGAAGTTGACCTATCCGGGCCCCCAGGGGGATACGCAGTATTTT. It is translated as CSVERPKLTYPGPQGDTQYF. The J gene is TRBJ2-3, the V gene TRBV29-1; TRBD1 is a possible D gene (6 bases). This CDR3 region has 20 residues. Trimming left V 2 bases short and J 6 bases short, with 33 bases between. Germline V lookup: CDR1 SQVTM, CDR2 ANQGSEA.

In the case of this clonotype: The junction shows a germline mismatch at one end, possibly a read error. The V and J genes are TRBV7-9 and TRBJ2-3, with D possibly being TRBD1 or TRBD2 (7 bases each). The CDR3 loop spans 15 amino acids. Germline CDR1 and CDR2: SEHNR and FQNEAQ (reference sequence). This CDR3 reads CASSSLRGWTGTQYF. CDR3 nucleotides: TGTGCCAGCAGTTCGCTGCGGGGGTGGACAGGTACGCAGTATTTT.

This chain connects TRBV9 to TRBJ2-2; TRBD1 agrees at 9 bases. Germline CDR1 and CDR2: SGDLS and YYNGEE. CDR3 size: 15 residues. With V trimmed by 0 bases and J by 5 bases, 2 bases remained unmatched. CDR3 sequence: CASSVEQGATGELFF. The CDR3 DNA reads TGTGCCAGCAGCGTAGAACAGGGGGCAACCGGGGAGCTGTTTTTT.

This chain uses TRBV24-1 with TRBJ1-1; no definite D call. Germline V CDR1 and CDR2: KGHDR, SFDVKD. CDR3 size: 16 residues. The V and J ends lost 2 bases and 4 bases respectively, with 16 bases between them. The CDR3 DNA is TGTGCCACCAGTGATTCCCGGGCCCCACTCCTCACTGAAGCTTTCTTT. Encoded protein: CATSDSRAPLLTEAFF.

The chain recombines TRBV24-1 with TRBJ1-2, with D unresolved. V lost 9 bases and J lost 4, with 14 bases in between. The germline V gene has CDR1 KGHDR and CDR2 SFDVKD. The CDR3 loop spans 13 amino acids. CDR3 nucleotide sequence: TGTGCCACCCAGTATGGGAGTGGCTATGGCTACACCTTC. Amino acid sequence: CATQYGSGYGYTF.

This clonotype was seen repeatedly, ten times or more. The rearrangement links TRBV9 to TRBJ1-2, with D maybe TRBD1 (6 bases). With 0 bases removed from V and 3 bases from J, the gap between germline ends came to 18 bases. In germline, CDR1 is SGDLS, CDR2 YYNGEE. There are 17 residues in the CDR3. CDR3 nucleotides: TGTGCCAGCAGCGTAGGGGGGGGCTTCAGTACCGACTATGGCTACACCTTC. It encodes CASSVGGGFSTDYGYTF.

V and J are TRBV20-1 and TRBJ2-7; no clear D gene. Trimming shortened V by 3 bases and J by 5 bases, and 8 bases separated the two germline ends. Germline CDR1 and CDR2: DFQATT and SNEGSKA (reference sequence). The CDR3 contains 11 residues. The CDR3 region is CSASIYNEQYF. In nucleotides, the CDR3 is TGCAGTGCTAGTATATACAACGAGCAGTACTTC.